One sample yielded the 22 T cell receptor beta chains listed below, sequenced in a study of cytotoxic CD8 clonotypes in ibrutinib-treated CLL. Sequenced by immunoSEQ multiplex PCR; TCRdb stores in-frame clones only, minus some. The table records 130,000 or so clones, 70% to 90% of them present only once. This sample comprised PBMCs, obtained after 24 months of ibrutinib treatment. All receptors come from a human donor with chronic lymphocytic leukemia.

The V call is TRBV7-6, the J call TRBJ2-7; 8 nucleotides agree with TRBD1. From germline, CDR1 is SGHVS and CDR2 FNYEAQ. Trimming cost V 6 bases and J 2 bases; bases outside gene matches: 6. The CDR3 contains 14 residues. CDR3 in DNA: TGTGCCAGCAGTGTGGCAGGGGGCCCCTACGAGCAGTACTTC. Protein product: CASSVAGGPYEQYF.

This clone was observed once. The V gene is TRBV28, the J gene TRBJ2-4; 7 bases line up with TRBD1. CDR1 is MDHEN and CDR2 is SYDVKM in the germline V gene. The junction had 8 bases not matched to a gene; V was cut back by 5 bases and J by 1 base. The CDR3 length is 16 residues. The CDR3: CASSPRQGWAKNIQYF. The CDR3, as DNA: TGTGCCAGCAGTCCGAGACAGGGCTGGGCCAAAAACATTCAGTACTTC.

The genes are TRBV11-3 and TRBJ2-7; D is perhaps TRBD1 (6 bases). This CDR3 has 14 amino acids. Trimming shortened V by 5 bases and J by 0 bases, and 11 bases separated the two germline ends. CDR1 is SGHNT and CDR2 is YENEEA in the germline V gene. The CDR3 sequence: CASSRLGGSYEQYF. The CDR3 region has the DNA TGTGCCAGCAGCAGATTAGGGGGCTCCTACGAGCAGTACTTC.

CDR3 sequence reads: CAWSAGQTTGYTF. The CDR3 nucleotides are TGTGCCTGGAGCGCGGGACAGACCACGGGCTACACCTTC. V and J are TRBV30 and TRBJ1-2; 7 bases line up with TRBD1. Losses at the gene ends were 3 bases for V and 8 bases for J; bases not matched to a gene: 9. The CDR3 is 13 residues long. Germline values: CDR1 GTSNPN, CDR2 SVGIG (reference sequence).

The chain joins TRBV13 to TRBJ2-4; D possibly corresponds to TRBD2 (6 bases). Trimming took 5 bases from V and 0 from J, leaving 14 bases between them. Germline CDR1 PRHDT, CDR2 FYEKMQ (reference sequence). The CDR3 extends over 16 amino acids. The CDR3 spells CASSVSGALAKNIQYF. DNA of the CDR3: TGTGCCAGCAGCGTTAGCGGTGCCTTAGCCAAAAACATTCAGTACTTC.

The chain joins TRBV6-6 to TRBJ2-5; D is undetermined. The CDR3 runs 11 residues. V was trimmed by 4 bases and J by 4 bases, leaving 4 bases between them. CDR1 and CDR2 (germline): MNHNY, SVGAGI (reference sequence). This CDR3 is CASSSTETQYF. The CDR3 DNA follows: TGTGCCAGCAGTTCAACAGAGACCCAGTACTTC.

This chain joins TRBV19 and TRBJ2-2, with 12 bases identical to TRBD1. The germline V gene encodes CDR1 LNHDA and CDR2 SQIVND (reference sequence). V dropped 9 bases and J dropped 4; count of bases not matched to a gene: 3. The CDR3 totals 14 residues. This chain's CDR3 is CASGGQGATGELFF. The CDR3 nucleotides are TGTGCCAGCGGGGGACAGGGGGCCACCGGGGAGCTGTTTTTT. Variable domain in full (rest from reference TRBV19 and TRBJ2-2): DGGITQSPKYLFRKEGQNVTLSCEQNLNHDAMYWYRQDPGQGLRLIYYSQIVNDFQKGDIAEGYSVSREKKESFPLTVTSAQKNPTAFYLCASGGQGATGELFFGEGSRLTVL.

This sequence joins TRBV5-1 and TRBJ2-3, with D tentatively TRBD1 or TRBD2 (5 bases each). CDR1 is SGHRS and CDR2 is YFSETQ in the germline V gene. V was clipped by 0 bases and J by 2 bases, with 10 bases between them. CDR3 size: 15 residues. The CDR3 here is CASSLGGTVTDTQYF. The CDR3 nucleotides are TGCGCCAGCAGCTTGGGGGGGACCGTCACAGATACGCAGTATTTT.

V gene TRBV6-5 combines with J gene TRBJ1-3; no firm D call. CDR1 MNHEY and CDR2 SVGAGI come from the germline V gene. This CDR3 spans 15 amino acids. Trimming stripped 6 bases from V and 3 bases from J, with 15 bases between. The DNA of the CDR3 is TGTGCCAGCAGGGAGAGGGTACTTTTTGGAAACACCATATATTTT. The encoded protein is CASRERVLFGNTIYF.

The chain is built from TRBV5-1 and TRBJ2-5; D is perhaps TRBD1 (7 bases). V was shortened by 3 bases and J by 4 bases, with 34 bases between the two germline ends. This CDR3 has 21 amino acids. Per germline, CDR1 SGHRS and CDR2 YFSETQ. Here the CDR3 DNA reads TGCGCCAGCAGCTCCACGATTTCCCAGCCAGGGGGGAACCCGGCAAGAGAGACCCAGTACTTC. Its translation: CASSSTISQPGGNPARETQYF.

The genes are TRBV28 and TRBJ1-2; no definite D call. Trimming stripped 4 bases from V and 4 bases from J, with 16 bases between. The CDR3 loop spans 15 amino acids. Germline V gene lookup returns CDR1 MDHEN and CDR2 SYDVKM. CDR3 loop: CASSSPQAGGYGYTF. CDR3 coding DNA: TGTGCCAGCAGTTCCCCCCAGGCGGGCGGCTATGGCTACACCTTC.

With respect to this clone: An end of the junction differs from the germline gene, which may be a read error. At the DNA level, this CDR3 is encoded by other sequences in the same sample as well. The chain couples TRBV28 to TRBJ2-7; D gene unclear. This CDR3 has 12 amino acids. Germline V gene sequence: CDR1 MDHEN, CDR2 SYDVKM. CDR3 amino acids: CASGGGTYEQYF. Here the CDR3 DNA reads TGTGCCAGCGGTGGCGGAACCTATGAGCAGTACTTC.

V gene TRBV6-5 combines with J gene TRBJ2-7; 11 bases align to TRBD2. Germline V lookup: CDR1 MNHEY, CDR2 SVGAGI. J gave up 6 bases and V 4 bases, and 8 bases lay outside the gene matches. This CDR3 region has 15 residues. The CDR3: CASSLTSGSGAEQYF. CDR3 bases: TGTGCCAGCAGTTTAACTAGCGGGAGTGGGGCCGAGCAGTACTTC.

The rearrangement joins TRBV11-2 to TRBJ1-3; 7 bases fit TRBD1. CDR1 SGHAT and CDR2 FQNNGV come from the germline V gene. CDR3 size: 18 residues. The V segment lost 1 base and the J segment 1 base; nucleotides outside the gene matches: 10. Written as DNA, the CDR3 is TGTGCCAGCAGCTTAGTCAGGGGGGCCCGCTCTTCTGGAAACACCATATATTTT. This translates into CASSLVRGARSSGNTIYF. The full variable domain, with the rest looked up from reference TRBV11-2 and TRBJ1-3, is EAGVAQSPRYKIIEKRQSVAFWCNPISGHATLYWYQQILGQGPKLLIQFQNNGVVDDSQLPKDRFSAERLKGVDSTLKIQPAKLEDSAVYLCASSLVRGARSSGNTIYFGEGSWLTVV.

The CDR3 reads CAWSVKYRANQPQHF. The CDR3 bases are TGTGCCTGGAGTGTTAAATACAGGGCCAATCAGCCCCAGCATTTT. The rearrangement links TRBV30 to TRBJ1-5; possible D gene TRBD1, 6 bases. This CDR3 has 15 amino acids. The V gene's germline CDR1 is GTSNPN and CDR2 SVGIG (reference sequence). Trimming took off 0 bases at V and 3 bases at J, with 12 bases between the two ends. The whole variable domain, filled in from reference TRBV30 and TRBJ1-5, reads SQTIHQWPATLVQPVGSPLSLECTVEGTSNPNLYWYRQAAGRGLQLLFYSVGIGQISSEVPQNLSASRPQDRQFILSSKKLLLSDSGFYLCAWSVKYRANQPQHFGDGTRLSIL.

The CDR3 region is CASSPGQQASPLHF. The CDR3 coding sequence is TGTGCCAGCTCACCGGGGCAGCAAGCCTCACCCCTCCACTTT. This chain uses TRBV18 with TRBJ1-6; a possible D gene is TRBD1 (5 bases). V dropped 3 bases and J dropped 10 bases, with 13 bases sitting between them. Germline V CDR1 and CDR2: KGHSH, LQKENI. There are 14 residues in the CDR3.

This chain uses TRBV5-4 with TRBJ1-1, with 9 bases identical to TRBD1. The CDR3 covers 14 residues. Germline V gene sequence: CDR1 SGHNT, CDR2 YYREEE (reference sequence). After removal of 4 bases from V and 5 bases from J, the junction contained 6 bases not matched to a gene. The CDR3 nucleotides read TGTGCCAGCAGCATAGACAGGGGGAAAACTGAAGCTTTCTTT. Translated: CASSIDRGKTEAFF.

V is TRBV14 and J is TRBJ1-2; a possible D gene is TRBD1 (5 bases). CDR1 is SGHDN and CDR2 is FVKESK in the germline V gene. V shed 0 bases and J shed 2 bases, with 13 bases lying between them. The CDR3 extends over 16 amino acids. CDR3 sequence: CASSQDIRQKNYGYTF. The CDR3 DNA sequence: TGTGCCAGCAGCCAAGATATCAGACAGAAGAACTATGGCTACACCTTC.

The rearrangement joins TRBV7-8 to TRBJ2-7, with 13 positions matching TRBD2. The length of the CDR3 is 18 residues. J lost 2 bases, V lost 5 bases, and 12 bases had no gene match. Per the germline V gene, CDR1 is SGHVS and CDR2 is FQNEAQ. CDR3 sequence: CASSPSPGLAGLTYEQYF. The CDR3 bases are TGTGCCAGCAGCCCCTCCCCGGGACTAGCGGGATTAACCTACGAGCAGTACTTC.

This chain connects TRBV29-1 to TRBJ2-1; 9 bases map to TRBD1. CDR1 is SQVTM and CDR2 is ANQGSEA in the germline V gene. CDR3 length: 13 amino acids. V dropped 8 bases and J dropped 4; count of bases not matched to a gene: 6. The DNA for the CDR3 is TGCAGCTTCCGGGACAGGGAATACAATGAGCAGTTCTTC. This gives the protein CSFRDREYNEQFF.

This chain connects TRBV6-5 to TRBJ2-3; D is possibly TRBD1 or TRBD2 (5 bases each). The CDR3 runs 13 residues. Germline V gives CDR1 MNHEY, CDR2 SVGAGI. V dropped 0 bases and J dropped 9 bases, with 10 bases sitting between them. CDR3 amino acids: CASSYSRDQTQYF. The CDR3 bases are TGTGCCAGCAGTTACTCTAGGGACCAAACGCAGTATTTT.

This chain links TRBV4-3 with TRBJ2-3, with TRBD2 matching 13 bases. Germline CDR1 and CDR2: LGHNA and YSLEER. Trimming took 0 bases from V and 7 from J; bases not matched to a gene: 4. The CDR3 is made up of 16 amino acids. The CDR3 region is CASSQETSGGSNTQYF. In nucleotides, the CDR3 is TGCGCCAGCAGCCAAGAGACTAGCGGGGGGTCGAATACGCAGTATTTT.